The clone carrying this T cell receptor beta chain was detected once. What it recognizes is unknown. V shed 0 bases and J shed 6 bases, with 7 bases lying between them. CDR1 and CDR2 from the germline V gene are SEHNR and FQNEAQ (reference sequence). This CDR3 is built from 13 residues. The data are from a study of T cells in localized non-small cell lung cancer. Some clones are missing from TCRdb's copy, which holds only in-frame ones; the method was immunoSEQ multiplex PCR. The sample yields more than 15,000 clones, about nine tenths seen once. General observations from the study: Sequencing involved a lone tumor region, leaving heterogeneity possible. Median around 60 top-100 tumor clones were shared with paired adjacent lung. It was uninvolved adjacent lung that showed the highest T cell clonality, exceeding tumor.

Sample: peripheral blood, taken before any cancer treatment. The sequence was collected from a female donor older than 55 with stage III squamous cell lung carcinoma. This chain uses TRBV7-9 with TRBJ2-3; D is uncertain. This CDR3 reads CASSLALEDTQYF. In DNA, the CDR3 is TGTGCCAGCAGCTTAGCCCTGGAGGATACGCAGTATTTT.